What follows are 15 T cell receptor beta chains derived from one specimen sequenced in a study of blood T cell repertoires in COVID-19 (dated by TCRdb to the early 2020s). The library came from the immunoSEQ multiplex PCR assay. Not all clones reach the TCRdb copy of this immuneACCESS table, which keeps in-frame sequences only. Checked studies attribute under half of the gap to unresolved V genes and leave the rest unexplained. Within this sample are 160,000 or so clones, with around 76% of them counted one time only. The ten largest clonotypes hold 8.4% of the sample. The sample was peripheral blood. These receptors all stem from a woman in her 70s with acute or convalescent COVID-19.

V and J are TRBV18 and TRBJ1-4; D not certain. CDR3 size: 13 residues. Per germline, CDR1 KGHSH and CDR2 LQKENI. Trimming took 0 bases from V and 7 from J, leaving 6 bases between them. The CDR3: CASSPPASEKLFF. CDR3 nucleotide sequence: TGTGCCAGCTCACCACCGGCCAGTGAAAAACTGTTTTTT.

The rearrangement joins TRBV30 to TRBJ1-4; 9 bases map to TRBD1. The CDR3 contains 18 residues. Germline V gene lookup returns CDR1 GTSNPN and CDR2 SVGIG (reference sequence). The V and J ends lost 2 bases and 3 bases, in that order; junction bases with no gene match: 13. The CDR3 is CAWSRRRGGQGPNEKLFF. As DNA, the CDR3 is TGTGCCTGGAGTCGTCGTCGGGGGGGACAGGGTCCTAATGAAAAACTGTTTTTT.

The chain uses TRBV28 and TRBJ1-2; no firm D call. The CDR3 runs 15 residues. Germline CDR1 and CDR2: MDHEN and SYDVKM. The V end was cut by 6 bases, the J end by 8 bases, with 22 bases between. DNA of the CDR3: TGTGCCAGCAGGGGAGGTTTGGATTTTCCTCGAGGCTACACCTTC. Encoded protein: CASRGGLDFPRGYTF.

This clone was counted between two and nine times. The chain employs TRBV4-3 and TRBJ2-3; weak D call: TRBD2 (6 bases). In germline, CDR1 is LGHNA, CDR2 YSLEER. Trimming took 4 bases from V and 6 from J, leaving 17 bases between them. The CDR3 totals 15 residues. The CDR3 protein is CASSPRGVGIDTQYF. The CDR3 DNA reads TGCGCCAGCAGCCCCCGCGGGGTGGGCATCGATACGCAGTATTTT.

The J gene is TRBJ2-5, the V gene TRBV20-1; no clear D. Germline V gives CDR1 DFQATT, CDR2 SNEGSKA (reference sequence). Trimming left V 3 bases short and J 2 bases short, with 7 bases between. The CDR3 covers 12 residues. The CDR3 loop is CSASSLQETQYF. The CDR3 coding sequence is TGCAGTGCTAGTAGCCTACAAGAGACCCAGTACTTC.

The chain carries TRBV4-1 and TRBJ1-1; the match to TRBD1 covers 10 bases. CDR1 is MGHRA, CDR2 YSYEKL, per germline. This CDR3 has 16 amino acids. J was trimmed by 8 bases and V by 0 bases; bases with no gene match: 9. CDR3 in DNA: TGCGCCAGCAGCCAAGATTTAGTCCCGGGACAGGGGGAAGCTTTCTTT. Residues: CASSQDLVPGQGEAFF.

The chain combines TRBV30 with TRBJ1-2, with 8 positions matching TRBD1. The V gene end was trimmed by 8 bases and the J gene end by 3 bases; junction bases not matched to a gene: 20. CDR1 and CDR2 from the germline V gene are GTSNPN and SVGIG (reference sequence). CDR3 length equals 17 residues. The CDR3 nucleotides are TGTGCCGGCTACATCATTAGGACAGGGCAAAGGGACTATGGCTACACCTTC. This gives the protein CAGYIIRTGQRDYGYTF.

This clone was counted between two and nine times. The V call is TRBV10-3, the J call TRBJ1-4; D is perhaps TRBD1 (5 bases). Trimming took 4 bases from V and 1 from J, leaving 7 bases between them. This CDR3 is 14 amino acids long. The germline gives CDR1 ENHRY, CDR2 SYGVKD. The CDR3 region is CAISGRGTNEKLFF. In DNA, the CDR3 is TGTGCCATCAGTGGTAGGGGAACTAATGAAAAACTGTTTTTT.

To note about this clone: Because the CDR3's place on the DNA is in doubt, the DNA is left out and the CDR3 is given as listed by TCRdb. The rearrangement joins TRBV30 to TRBJ2-1; the table gives TRBD1 as D, unverified against the DNA. Counting both end residues, the CDR3 totals 15 amino acids. The germline CDR1 and CDR2 sequences are GTSNPN and SVGIG (reference sequence). The CDR3 protein is CAWSSGQGSYNEQFF.

The chain recombines TRBV7-2 with TRBJ1-2; TRBD1 might be the D (6 bases). V lost 3 bases, J lost 6 bases, and 17 bases lay in between. CDR1 is SGHTA and CDR2 is FQGNSA in the germline V gene. The length of the CDR3 is 15 residues. The CDR3 region is CASSFPYRVGNGYTF. In DNA, the CDR3 is TGTGCCAGCAGCTTTCCGTACAGGGTGGGGAATGGCTACACCTTC.

This clone was seen a few times. This chain joins TRBV28 and TRBJ1-2; the match to TRBD1 covers 10 bases. CDR1 is MDHEN, CDR2 SYDVKM, per germline. CDR3 length: 18 amino acids. V shed 7 bases, J shed 3 bases, and the junction held 17 bases outside the gene matches. The CDR3 sequence is CASTAGGTGVGVYYGYTF. The DNA of the CDR3 is TGTGCCAGCACCGCGGGAGGGACAGGGGTGGGGGTTTACTATGGCTACACCTTC.

The chain recombines TRBV18 with TRBJ1-2; 12 bases agree with TRBD1. J was trimmed by 8 bases and V by 3 bases; bases with no gene match: 4. The CDR3 runs to 14 residues. Germline CDR1 is KGHSH and CDR2 is LQKENI. This chain's CDR3 is CASSPGDRGHGYTF. In nucleotides, the CDR3 is TGTGCCAGCTCACCCGGGGACAGGGGGCACGGCTACACCTTC.

This chain connects TRBV28 to TRBJ2-7; 7 positions match TRBD1. The J segment lost 2 bases and the V segment lost 5 bases, leaving 12 bases of the junction unmatched. Germline V lookup: CDR1 MDHEN, CDR2 SYDVKM. CDR3 length: 16 residues. CDR3 region: CASSTPIGTATYEQYF. Here the CDR3 DNA reads TGTGCCAGCAGTACCCCAATCGGGACAGCTACCTACGAGCAGTACTTC.

This clone was observed a single time. This CDR3 is CASSLNSWAASTDTQYF. In nucleotides, the CDR3 is TGTGCCAGCAGCCTGAACTCCTGGGCAGCTAGCACAGATACGCAGTATTTT. The chain couples TRBV5-4 to TRBJ2-3; D remains ambiguous. The CDR3 contains 17 residues. Germline V gene lookup returns CDR1 SGHNT and CDR2 YYREEE (reference sequence). The V end lost 4 bases, the J end lost 0 bases, and 18 bases lay between the germline ends.

V gene TRBV3-1 (or the pseudogene TRBV3-2) combines with J gene TRBJ2-5, with unresolved D. The CDR3 extends over 13 amino acids. V shed 6 bases and J shed 2 bases, with 10 bases lying between them. CDR1 and CDR2 from the germline V gene are LGHDT and YNNKEL (reference sequence). The CDR3 DNA sequence: TGTGCCAGCAGGGCGGTCACTCAAGAGACCCAGTACTTC. Its translation is CASRAVTQETQYF.